This is a list of T cell receptor beta chains from one sample in a study of blood T cells in healthy people across ages. TCRdb analysed the 5' RACE reads with MiXCR anew, one entry per CDR3 protein. The data show about 1.6 million distinct CDR3 sequences, roughly 32% seen once. The specimen was blood. The source of these receptors is a woman younger than 45 in good health. CDR3s include the opening cysteine and the closing phenylalanine or tryptophan. D genes are given only for firm matches. Some rows mark clone size as missing; the rest say once, few, many or name a class of expanded clone.

d_gene: NA
abundance: few
v_gene: TRBV3-1
j_gene: TRBJ2-5
CDR3nt: TGTGCCAGCAGCCGCCTCCGGACGGACCGCTCAGAGACCCAGTACTTC
CDR3aa: CASSRLRTDRSETQYF

d_gene: NA
abundance: NA
v_gene: TRBV6-1
j_gene: TRBJ2-3
CDR3nt: TGTGCCAGCAGTGAAACTCCGGGGAAGATGCAGTATTTT
CDR3aa: CASSETPGKMQYF

d_gene: TRBD1
abundance: few
v_gene: TRBV30
j_gene: TRBJ2-1
CDR3nt: TGTGCCTGGATCTCGCAGGGGGTTTACAATGAGCAGTTCTTC
CDR3aa: CAWISQGVYNEQFF

d_gene: NA
abundance: few
v_gene: TRBV9
j_gene: TRBJ1-2
CDR3nt: TGTGCCAGCAGCCCGGGGGACGGGGGCGCATATGGCTACACCTTC
CDR3aa: CASSPGDGGAYGYTF

d_gene: NA
abundance: many
v_gene: TRBV11-2
j_gene: TRBJ2-5
CDR3nt: TGTGCCAGCAGCCCCGGGGTCGGGGAGACCCAGTACTTC
CDR3aa: CASSPGVGETQYF

d_gene: NA
abundance: few
v_gene: TRBV6-2/TRBV6-3
j_gene: TRBJ2-7
CDR3nt: TGTGCCAGCAGTCACGACTACCGCGGGGAAGGTCTGTACTTC
CDR3aa: CASSHDYRGEGLYF

d_gene: TRBD2
abundance: NA
v_gene: TRBV7-2
j_gene: TRBJ2-7
CDR3nt: TGTGCCAGCAGCTCCCCACTAGCGGGAGTCAGGAGCTCCTACGAGCAGTACTTC
CDR3aa: CASSSPLAGVRSSYEQYF

d_gene: TRBD2
abundance: NA
v_gene: TRBV5-1
j_gene: TRBJ2-1
CDR3nt: TGCGCCAGCAGCTTTAAAGAGCGGGGAGTCTCCTACAATGAGCAGTTCTTC
CDR3aa: CASSFKERGVSYNEQFF

d_gene: NA
abundance: NA
v_gene: TRBV6-2/TRBV6-3
j_gene: TRBJ1-5
CDR3nt: TGTGCCAGCAGTTATTCCACCGGCAATCAGCCCCAGCATTTT
CDR3aa: CASSYSTGNQPQHF

d_gene: NA
abundance: NA
v_gene: TRBV15
j_gene: TRBJ1-1
CDR3nt: TGTGCCACCAGCAGAGATGGGGGGCTTGAAGCTTTCTTT
CDR3aa: CATSRDGGLEAFF

d_gene: NA
abundance: NA
v_gene: TRBV28
j_gene: TRBJ2-7
CDR3nt: TGTGCCAGCAGTTGGGACAGCTACGACGGGACTTACGAGCAGTACTTC
CDR3aa: CASSWDSYDGTYEQYF

d_gene: TRBD1
abundance: once
v_gene: TRBV7-8
j_gene: TRBJ1-5
CDR3nt: TGTGCCAGCAGCGTAGGGCAGGGGGCGACTCAGCCCCAGCATTTT
CDR3aa: CASSVGQGATQPQHF

d_gene: TRBD2
abundance: NA
v_gene: TRBV7-3
j_gene: TRBJ2-1
CDR3nt: TGTGCCAGCAGCTTAGTAAGCGGGGGCCTTTACAATGAGCAGTTCTTC
CDR3aa: CASSLVSGGLYNEQFF

d_gene: TRBD2
abundance: NA
v_gene: TRBV7-9
j_gene: TRBJ2-1
CDR3nt: TGTGCCAGCAGCTTAAGGCTACTAGCGGGGGGCCACAATGAGCAGTTCTTC
CDR3aa: CASSLRLLAGGHNEQFF

d_gene: TRBD2
abundance: many
v_gene: TRBV4-2
j_gene: TRBJ2-7
CDR3nt: TGTGCCAGCAGCCAAGATTGGGGAGCGGGGCATTCCTCCTACGAGCAGTACTTC
CDR3aa: CASSQDWGAGHSSYEQYF

d_gene: TRBD1
abundance: NA
v_gene: TRBV5-5
j_gene: TRBJ1-5
CDR3nt: TGTGCCAGCAGCCCAGGACAGGGGACTGGACAGCCCCAGCATTTT
CDR3aa: CASSPGQGTGQPQHF

d_gene: TRBD2
abundance: few
v_gene: TRBV6-5
j_gene: TRBJ2-5
CDR3nt: TGTGCCAGCAGTTCACTACGCGGGAGTGATGAAGAGACCCAGTACTTC
CDR3aa: CASSSLRGSDEETQYF

d_gene: TRBD1
abundance: NA
v_gene: TRBV27
j_gene: TRBJ1-2
CDR3nt: TGTGCCAGCAGTTTAAGCTCAGGGGGTTATGGCTACACCTTC
CDR3aa: CASSLSSGGYGYTF

d_gene: NA
abundance: NA
v_gene: TRBV7-3
j_gene: TRBJ2-1
CDR3nt: TGTGCCAGCAGCTTATTGGGGGGGGCGGGGGATGAGCAGTTCTTC
CDR3aa: CASSLLGGAGDEQFF

d_gene: NA
abundance: many
v_gene: TRBV24-1
j_gene: TRBJ1-2
CDR3nt: TGTGCCACCAGGCCGGGAGGCAGGGTCCCTAACTATGGCTACACCTTC
CDR3aa: CATRPGGRVPNYGYTF

d_gene: TRBD2
abundance: NA
v_gene: TRBV18
j_gene: TRBJ2-7
CDR3nt: TGTGCCAGCTCACCGAAGCGGGACTCCTACGAGCAGTACTTC
CDR3aa: CASSPKRDSYEQYF

d_gene: NA
abundance: NA
v_gene: TRBV7-9
j_gene: TRBJ1-2
CDR3nt: TGTGCCAGCGTTTCGGAGGGTTCATATGGCTACACCTTC
CDR3aa: CASVSEGSYGYTF

d_gene: NA
abundance: NA
v_gene: TRBV6-1
j_gene: TRBJ2-5
CDR3nt: TGTGCCAGCAGTGAACCGGGGCAGGTAGAGACCCAGTACTTC
CDR3aa: CASSEPGQVETQYF

d_gene: NA
abundance: once
v_gene: TRBV6-6
j_gene: TRBJ1-1
CDR3nt: TGTGCCAGCAGTTCCTCCTGGGGCGACACTGAAGCTTTCTTT
CDR3aa: CASSSSWGDTEAFF

d_gene: NA
abundance: NA
v_gene: TRBV12-3/TRBV12-4
j_gene: TRBJ1-6
CDR3nt: TGTGCCGGCAGTTTCGGCAGGGTAAAGGGTTCACCCCTCCACTTT
CDR3aa: CAGSFGRVKGSPLHF

d_gene: TRBD2
abundance: once
v_gene: TRBV7-9
j_gene: TRBJ2-2
CDR3nt: TGTGCCAGCAGCGGACGTCCGGGGGGCACCGGGGAGCTGTTTTTT
CDR3aa: CASSGRPGGTGELFF

d_gene: NA
abundance: few
v_gene: TRBV5-1
j_gene: TRBJ2-2
CDR3nt: TGCGCCAGCAGCTTGGCTCCGGCCACCGGGGAGCTGTTTTTT
CDR3aa: CASSLAPATGELFF

d_gene: NA
abundance: NA
v_gene: TRBV15
j_gene: TRBJ1-1
CDR3nt: TGTGCCACCAGCAGAGATAAAACTGACCGGCGGGTAGCTTTCTTT
CDR3aa: CATSRDKTDRRVAFF

d_gene: NA
abundance: few
v_gene: TRBV6-6
j_gene: TRBJ2-3
CDR3nt: TGTGCCAGCGGGCCCGGGGGAGGTGGCACAGATACGCAGTATTTT
CDR3aa: CASGPGGGGTDTQYF

d_gene: TRBD2
abundance: few
v_gene: TRBV20-1
j_gene: TRBJ2-7
CDR3nt: TGCAGTGCCAGAGATGGGACTAGCGGGAGCAACGAGCAGTACTTC
CDR3aa: CSARDGTSGSNEQYF

d_gene: NA
abundance: NA
v_gene: TRBV6-1
j_gene: TRBJ2-2
CDR3nt: TGTGCCAGCAGTGAATTAAGGGTCGCGGGCACCGGGGAGCTGTTTTTT
CDR3aa: CASSELRVAGTGELFF

d_gene: NA
abundance: once
v_gene: TRBV24-1
j_gene: TRBJ1-5
CDR3nt: TGTGCCACCAGCCGATTCGCTATCCGACCCCGGGATATTCAGCCCCAGCATTTT
CDR3aa: CATSRFAIRPRDIQPQHF

d_gene: NA
abundance: NA
v_gene: TRBV6-1
j_gene: TRBJ1-6
CDR3nt: TGTGCCAGCAGTGAAGGGGGGCATAATTCACCCCTCCACTTT
CDR3aa: CASSEGGHNSPLHF

d_gene: TRBD1
abundance: many
v_gene: TRBV6-6
j_gene: TRBJ1-5
CDR3nt: TGTGCCAGCAGTTACGGACAGGACCAGCCCCAGCATTTT
CDR3aa: CASSYGQDQPQHF

d_gene: NA
abundance: NA
v_gene: TRBV20-1
j_gene: TRBJ2-1
CDR3nt: TGCAGTGCTAGGGACGTGGGAGTCTCCTACAATAAGCAGTTCTTC
CDR3aa: CSARDVGVSYNKQFF

d_gene: TRBD2
abundance: NA
v_gene: TRBV20-1
j_gene: TRBJ2-1
CDR3nt: TGCAGTGCTAACCCTGGACTAGCGGGATCTTACAATGAGCAGTTCTTC
CDR3aa: CSANPGLAGSYNEQFF

d_gene: NA
abundance: NA
v_gene: TRBV20-1
j_gene: TRBJ2-1
CDR3nt: TGCAGTGCTAGGGCGGGGGCTTCCTACAATGAGCAGTTCTTC
CDR3aa: CSARAGASYNEQFF

d_gene: NA
abundance: few
v_gene: TRBV7-2
j_gene: TRBJ2-5
CDR3nt: TGTGCCAGCAGCTTCAGTCGCGCACCGCACAATGAGCAGTACTTC
CDR3aa: CASSFSRAPHNEQYF

d_gene: NA
abundance: NA
v_gene: TRBV11-1
j_gene: TRBJ1-2
CDR3nt: TGTGCCTGCAAAACGGAAAACTATGGCTACACCTTC
CDR3aa: CACKTENYGYTF

d_gene: NA
abundance: NA
v_gene: TRBV3-1
j_gene: TRBJ1-1
CDR3nt: TGTGCCAGCAGCCAAGGGGGAATTGGCACTGAAGCTTTCTTT
CDR3aa: CASSQGGIGTEAFF

d_gene: NA
abundance: NA
v_gene: TRBV9
j_gene: TRBJ1-1
CDR3nt: TGTGCCAGCAGCGTAGAGGCGGGCACTGAAGCTTTCTTT
CDR3aa: CASSVEAGTEAFF

d_gene: NA
abundance: few
v_gene: TRBV5-6
j_gene: TRBJ2-1
CDR3nt: TGTGCCAGCAGCTTGGGGACCCATGCCGAGCAGTTCTTC
CDR3aa: CASSLGTHAEQFF

d_gene: NA
abundance: NA
v_gene: TRBV28
j_gene: TRBJ1-6
CDR3nt: TGTGCCACCCTTGATAATTCACCCCTCCACTTT
CDR3aa: CATLDNSPLHF

d_gene: TRBD1
abundance: NA
v_gene: TRBV27
j_gene: TRBJ1-1
CDR3nt: TGCGCCAGCAGGGGGGGGAACACTGAAGCTTTCTTT
CDR3aa: CASRGGNTEAFF

d_gene: NA
abundance: few
v_gene: TRBV5-1
j_gene: TRBJ1-1
CDR3nt: TGCGCCAGCAGTATAAAATTGAACACTGAAGCTTTCTTT
CDR3aa: CASSIKLNTEAFF

d_gene: TRBD1
abundance: few
v_gene: TRBV7-9
j_gene: TRBJ2-7
CDR3nt: TGTGCCAGCACCAATACAGGGGGTGGTACCTACGAGCAGTACTTC
CDR3aa: CASTNTGGGTYEQYF

d_gene: TRBD2
abundance: NA
v_gene: TRBV10-3
j_gene: TRBJ2-1
CDR3nt: TGTGCCATCTGGGCTGGACTAGAATATACTGAGCAGTTCTTC
CDR3aa: CAIWAGLEYTEQFF

d_gene: NA
abundance: NA
v_gene: TRBV3-1
j_gene: TRBJ2-1
CDR3nt: TGTGCCAGCAGTCGCTTTTCCTACAATGAGCAGTTCTTC
CDR3aa: CASSRFSYNEQFF

d_gene: NA
abundance: NA
v_gene: TRBV6-5
j_gene: TRBJ2-3
CDR3nt: TGTGCCAGCAGTTACTTGATCGGAGAGGTAGCAGATACGCAGTATTTT
CDR3aa: CASSYLIGEVADTQYF

d_gene: NA
abundance: few
v_gene: TRBV20-1
j_gene: TRBJ2-3
CDR3nt: TGCAGTGTTAACAGGGTGGCAGATACGCAGTATTTT
CDR3aa: CSVNRVADTQYF

d_gene: TRBD2
abundance: many
v_gene: TRBV20-1
j_gene: TRBJ2-4
CDR3nt: TGCAGTGCAACGGGACTAGCGGGGGGGGCCGTACACCAAAACATTCAGTACTTC
CDR3aa: CSATGLAGGAVHQNIQYF

d_gene: TRBD1
abundance: NA
v_gene: TRBV5-1
j_gene: TRBJ2-1
CDR3nt: TGCGCCAGCAGCGGGACAGGCGGCCTTTACAGTGAGCAGTTCTTC
CDR3aa: CASSGTGGLYSEQFF

d_gene: TRBD1
abundance: once
v_gene: TRBV20-1
j_gene: TRBJ1-5
CDR3nt: TGCAGTGCTAGAGTGCTTAGGACGGGAGGGGGCCAGCCCCAGCATTTT
CDR3aa: CSARVLRTGGGQPQHF

d_gene: NA
abundance: few
v_gene: TRBV10-2
j_gene: TRBJ2-3
CDR3nt: TGCGCCAGCAGTGAATGGGCGGTTAGCACAGATACGCAGTATTTT
CDR3aa: CASSEWAVSTDTQYF

d_gene: NA
abundance: NA
v_gene: TRBV28
j_gene: TRBJ1-1
CDR3nt: TGTGCCAGCAGTTTTGTTCCAGACATGAACACTGAAGCTTTCTTT
CDR3aa: CASSFVPDMNTEAFF

d_gene: NA
abundance: few
v_gene: TRBV6-2/TRBV6-3
j_gene: TRBJ1-2
CDR3nt: TGTGCCAGCAGTTACTCAATCTCAGGGAATAACTATGGCTACACCTTC
CDR3aa: CASSYSISGNNYGYTF

d_gene: NA
abundance: few
v_gene: TRBV7-9
j_gene: TRBJ1-2
CDR3nt: TGTGCCAGGGGCCTACCGAGAGATGGCTACACCTTC
CDR3aa: CARGLPRDGYTF

d_gene: TRBD1
abundance: NA
v_gene: TRBV7-9
j_gene: TRBJ1-4
CDR3nt: TGTGCCAGCGGCGCCGGGACAGGGGGCCGAGCCCTCAAAATTAATGAAAAACTGTTTTTT
CDR3aa: CASGAGTGGRALKINEKLFF

d_gene: TRBD1
abundance: few
v_gene: TRBV7-3
j_gene: TRBJ1-2
CDR3nt: TGTGCCAGCAGCCGCCGTCCCGGGACAGCGTTAGGCTACACCTTC
CDR3aa: CASSRRPGTALGYTF

d_gene: NA
abundance: NA
v_gene: TRBV11-2
j_gene: TRBJ2-7
CDR3nt: TGTGCCAGCAGCTCCCTTCGGTGGCCCTACGAGCAGTACTTC
CDR3aa: CASSSLRWPYEQYF